The entry below gives a single T cell receptor beta chain sequence along with its context. Antigen specificity is unknown. Profiled with immunoSEQ multiplex PCR; TCRdb holds only in-frame clones, not every one. The sample has roughly 60,000 clones; 90% to 95% are singletons. The CDR3 contains 14 residues. The ends were cut back, 1 base at V and 2 bases at J, with 6 bases in the middle. Per germline, CDR1 MDHEN and CDR2 SYDVKM. This sample stems from a study of OX40 agonist ivuxolimab in advanced cancers. The overall study: An agonistic human IgG2 monoclonal antibody against OX40 (CD134) was given. Partial responses were achieved by three patients, one with hepatocellular carcinoma and two with cutaneous melanoma.

General study points: Undetermined was the antigen specificity of the expanded peripheral T cells. At 0.1 to 3.0 mg/kg, CD4+ and CD8+ blood T cells expanded clonally by week 6.

The clonotype originates from an adult with an advanced solid tumor such as melanoma, head and neck, liver or kidney cancer. This material consisted of CD4+ or CD8+ T cells sorted from blood, taken in a trial of the OX40 agonist ivuxolimab. The chain carries TRBV28 and TRBJ2-1; D may be TRBD1 (5 bases). CDR3 bases: TGTGCCAGCAGTTTATTGGACACCTACAATGAGCAGTTCTTC. It codes for CASSLLDTYNEQFF.